Below are 28 T cell receptor beta chains sequenced from a single sample in a study of identical twins. TCRdb fed the 5' RACE reads into MiXCR, producing one record per CDR3 protein. Of roughly 220,000 distinct CDR3 sequences in the sample, over 5.5% were seen once. These data also featured in a second study, about T cells expressing NK-cell markers.

Sequenced material: CD8+ T cells sorted from blood. The origin of the receptors is a woman under 30 in good health.

This clonotype showed up just a few times. The gene calls are TRBV20-1 and TRBJ2-7; 8 nucleotides agree with TRBD2. Germline-derived CDR1 and CDR2 are DFQATT and SNEGSKA (reference sequence). The V segment lost 5 bases and the J segment 4 bases; nucleotides outside the gene matches: 4. The CDR3 has 12 residues. CDR3 in DNA: TGCAGTGCTCTAGGACTAGCTTACGAGCAGTACTTC. Its protein is CSALGLAYEQYF.

This clonotype appeared many times. The chain has TRBV7-2 and TRBJ2-7; 10 bases fit TRBD2. The CDR3 length is 18 residues. Trimming cost V 4 bases and J 3 bases; bases outside gene matches: 15. Germline CDR1 SGHTA, CDR2 FQGNSA. CDR3 nucleotides: TGTGCCAGCAGCTCTAGCGGGGGCCCAGTGTCCACACACTACGAGCAGTACTTC. This gives the protein CASSSSGGPVSTHYEQYF. The full variable domain, rest sourced from reference TRBV7-2 and TRBJ2-7, is GAGVSQSPSNKVTEKGKDVELRCDPISGHTALYWYRQSLGQGLEFLIYFQGNSAPDKSGLPSDRFSAERTGGSVSTLTIQRTQQEDSAVYLCASSSSGGPVSTHYEQYFGPGTRLTVT.

The V gene is TRBV30, the J gene TRBJ2-1; D unclear. The CDR3 covers 12 residues. Germline assignment: CDR1 GTSNPN and CDR2 SVGIG (reference sequence). The ends were cut back, 0 bases at V and 8 bases at J, with 8 bases in the middle. CDR3 protein: CAWSVLRDEQFF. The CDR3 DNA sequence: TGTGCCTGGAGTGTACTTAGGGATGAGCAGTTCTTC.

This clonotype was detected many times. The rearrangement joins TRBV2 to TRBJ1-1; a possible D gene is TRBD1 (5 bases). This CDR3 is built from 16 residues. The germline gives CDR1 SNHLY, CDR2 FYNNEI. V was cut by 6 bases and J by 0 bases, with 17 bases left in between. The CDR3 is CASRSQGNGMNTEAFF. DNA for the CDR3: TGTGCCAGCAGATCTCAGGGTAATGGGATGAACACTGAAGCTTTCTTT.

V gene TRBV4-1 combines with J gene TRBJ2-2, with D hard to call. Germline V gene data show CDR1 as MGHRA and CDR2 as YSYEKL. Trimming left V 0 bases short and J 3 bases short, with 8 bases between. The CDR3 totals 15 residues. The DNA of the CDR3 is TGCGCCAGCAGCCAAGATCCCCGGGACACCGGGGAGCTGTTTTTT. Translated: CASSQDPRDTGELFF.

The CDR3 loop reads CASSIGRGYEQYF. DNA for the CDR3: TGTGCCAGTAGTATAGGTCGGGGCTACGAGCAGTACTTC. The V call is TRBV19, the J call TRBJ2-7; D is possibly TRBD2 (5 bases). V was cut by 1 base and J by 3 bases, with 7 bases left in between. Germline CDR1 reads LNHDA; CDR2 reads SQIVND (reference sequence). The CDR3 has 13 amino acids.

There are a few counts of this clonotype. The rearrangement uses TRBV5-6 and TRBJ2-2, with D perhaps given as TRBD1 or TRBD2 (5 bases each). The length of the CDR3 is 15 residues. Germline CDR1 is SGHDT and CDR2 is YYEEEE. Trimming removed 4 bases from V and 4 bases from J, with 14 bases in between. The CDR3 region is CASSGDGERTGELFF. The CDR3 DNA is TGTGCCAGCAGCGGGGACGGGGAGCGCACCGGGGAGCTGTTTTTT.

CDR3 loop: CASTATGPRYNEQFF. The CDR3 bases are TGTGCCAGCACCGCGACGGGGCCCCGCTACAATGAGCAGTTCTTC. The chain carries TRBV27 and TRBJ2-1; the D call may be TRBD1 or TRBD2 (5 bases each). Germline assignment: CDR1 MNHEY and CDR2 SMNVEV (reference sequence). The CDR3 totals 15 residues. Trimming cost V 7 bases and J 3 bases, with 16 bases left between them.

This clonotype was seen more than once but under ten times. V and J are TRBV7-8 and TRBJ1-1; D unresolved. There are 13 residues in the CDR3. The V and J ends lost 5 bases and 5 bases respectively, with 12 bases between them. The germline V gene has CDR1 SGHVS and CDR2 FQNEAQ. CDR3 sequence: CASSRSGGTEAFF. CDR3 DNA: TGTGCCAGCAGCAGATCTGGAGGGACTGAAGCTTTCTTT. The whole variable domain, remainder taken from reference TRBV7-8 and TRBJ1-1, is GAGVSQSPRYKVAKRGQDVALRCDPISGHVSLFWYQQALGQGPEFLTYFQNEAQLDKSGLPSDRFFAERPEGSVSTLKIQRTQQEDSAVYLCASSRSGGTEAFFGQGTRLTVV.

This clonotype was recorded at least ten times. The chain joins TRBV20-1 to TRBJ2-1, with D uncertain. Between the trimmed V and J ends, which lost 2 bases and 8 bases, there was a span of 13 bases. In germline, CDR1 is DFQATT, CDR2 SNEGSKA (reference sequence). This CDR3 has 13 residues. The CDR3 region has the DNA TGCAGTGCTAGACCCCAAGTGGCGGATGAGCAGTTCTTC. Amino acids: CSARPQVADEQFF.

The chain recombines TRBV4-3 with TRBJ2-5; D uncertain. Between the trimmed V and J ends, which lost 0 bases and 4 bases, there was a span of 18 bases. Germline loops: CDR1 LGHNA, CDR2 YSLEER. This CDR3 contains 17 residues. CDR3 residues: CASSQDSQYGRPETQYF. CDR3 coding DNA: TGCGCCAGCAGCCAAGATTCGCAGTACGGAAGGCCAGAGACCCAGTACTTC.

This clonotype was picked up a small number of times. The rearrangement uses TRBV20-1 and TRBJ2-3; 9 bases are a match to TRBD2. CDR1 DFQATT and CDR2 SNEGSKA come from the germline V gene (reference sequence). J lost 0 bases, V lost 1 base, and 5 bases had no gene match. CDR3 length equals 16 residues. CDR3 DNA sequence: TGCAGTGCTAGAGCTGACAGCGGGAGGAGCACAGATACGCAGTATTTT. Translated, it gives CSARADSGRSTDTQYF.

This clonotype was recorded a few times. The gene calls are TRBV7-9 and TRBJ2-7; 8 bases map to TRBD2. CDR1 is SEHNR, CDR2 FQNEAQ, per germline (reference sequence). Trimming took 5 bases from V and 2 from J; bases not matched to a gene: 5. The CDR3 length is 14 residues. CDR3 protein: CASSPPGGTYEQYF. The CDR3 bases are TGTGCCAGCAGCCCCCCGGGGGGGACCTACGAGCAGTACTTC.

This clonotype was seen many times. The chain has TRBV7-6 and TRBJ1-4; D gene uncertain. Trimming cost V 1 base and J 8 bases, with 17 bases left between them. The CDR3 is 16 amino acids. CDR1 is SGHVS, CDR2 FNYEAQ, per germline. CDR3 bases: TGTGCCAGCAGCTTAGAGGCTGAGGGATTCGTCGAAAAACTGTTTTTT. Translating gives CASSLEAEGFVEKLFF.

The table lists this clonotype with many counts. The chain combines TRBV10-1 with TRBJ2-3; D remains ambiguous. Deletions cut 3 bases from V and 4 bases from J, with 8 bases between. The CDR3 consists of 13 residues. Germline CDR1 and CDR2: WNHNN and SYGVQD (reference sequence). CDR3 protein: CASSERAADTQYF. Written as DNA, the CDR3 is TGCGCCAGCAGTGAACGGGCGGCAGATACGCAGTATTTT.

This clonotype was picked up many times. The chain combines TRBV7-9 with TRBJ2-1, with 9 bases fitting TRBD2. The CDR3 is made up of 15 amino acids. The junction had 10 bases not matched to a gene; V was cut back by 6 bases and J by 7 bases. Germline-derived CDR1 and CDR2 are SEHNR and FQNEAQ (reference sequence). CDR3 loop: CASSLAGLQVNEQFF. CDR3 DNA: TGTGCCAGCAGTCTAGCGGGGCTTCAGGTAAATGAGCAGTTCTTC.

This clonotype was detected a few times. This rearrangement joins TRBV4-1 to TRBJ1-2, with unresolved D. Germline V CDR1 and CDR2: MGHRA, YSYEKL. Trimming shortened V by 4 bases and J by 0 bases, and 18 bases separated the two germline ends. The CDR3 consists of 17 residues. The DNA for the CDR3 is TGCGCCAGCAGCCGGGAGGGCACGGAGAAAGCTAACTATGGCTACACCTTC. Translating it yields CASSREGTEKANYGYTF.

V gene TRBV2 combines with J gene TRBJ2-3; 8 bases match TRBD2. Per germline, CDR1 SNHLY and CDR2 FYNNEI. Trimming cost V 8 bases and J 4 bases; bases outside gene matches: 11. This CDR3 is 15 amino acids long. CDR3 sequence (DNA): TGTGCCAGCGTAGTCGGTAGCGGGGCTCCAGATACGCAGTATTTT. Protein: CASVVGSGAPDTQYF.

The chain employs TRBV12-3 or TRBV12-4 and TRBJ2-1; D not certain. The CDR3 totals 13 residues. The V gene lost 2 bases and the J gene lost 5 bases, with 7 bases spanning the gap. The CDR3 coding sequence is TGTGCCAGCAGTTTACCAGGACACAATGAGCAGTTCTTC. Translated: CASSLPGHNEQFF.

The table lists this clonotype with a few counts. The V and J genes are TRBV11-2 and TRBJ2-7, with TRBD1 identical over 8 bases. CDR3 length: 15 amino acids. V lost 4 bases to trimming and J lost 3 bases; unmatched junction nucleotides: 8. Germline CDR1 reads SGHAT; CDR2 reads FQNNGV. In DNA form, the CDR3 reads TGTGCCAGCAGCTCCCCGGACAGGGTGGACTACGAGCAGTACTTC. Translation gives CASSSPDRVDYEQYF.

J is TRBJ2-7 and V is TRBV9; D might be TRBD1 or TRBD2, each matching 5 bases. CDR1 is SGDLS, CDR2 YYNGEE, per germline. Trimming left V 3 bases short and J 2 bases short, with 18 bases between. The length of the CDR3 is 16 residues. The CDR3 sequence: CASSGSPRDATYEQYF. In DNA, the CDR3 is TGTGCCAGCAGCGGGAGCCCCCGGGACGCCACCTACGAGCAGTACTTC.

This clonotype was observed at least ten times. This chain connects TRBV6-5 to TRBJ1-1, with unresolved D. Looked up from germline, CDR1 is MNHEY and CDR2 is SVGAGI. The CDR3 extends over 13 amino acids. Deletions cut 2 bases from V and 5 bases from J, with 9 bases between. CDR3 sequence (DNA): TGTGCCAGCAGTTACGCCGTTAGGACTGAAGCTTTCTTT. This sequence encodes CASSYAVRTEAFF.

On this clonotype itself: Its ends do not fully match the called genes, so a read error is possible. This rearrangement joins TRBV5-6 to TRBJ2-2; TRBD2 might be the D (6 bases). The germline gives CDR1 SGHDT, CDR2 YYEEEE. CDR3 length equals 14 residues. As DNA, the CDR3 is TGTGCCATCAGCTGGGGGACTGGTACCGGGGAGCTGTTTTTT. Its translation is CAISWGTGTGELFF.

This clonotype was detected ten times or more. The chain links TRBV24-1 to TRBJ2-1, with D maybe TRBD2 (5 bases). Per germline, CDR1 KGHDR and CDR2 SFDVKD. The CDR3 sequence is 15 residues long. V was pared by 4 bases and J by 4 bases, with 13 bases between. CDR3 sequence (DNA): TGTGCCACCAGTGAGCGGGCCGGGCCTTACAATGAGCAGTTCTTC. Protein product: CATSERAGPYNEQFF.

This clonotype was counted ten times or more. The rearrangement joins TRBV7-9 to TRBJ2-7, with D tentatively TRBD1 (6 bases). Germline lookup yields CDR1 SEHNR and CDR2 FQNEAQ (reference sequence). V was pared by 5 bases and J by 2 bases, with 10 bases between. The CDR3 is made up of 13 amino acids. The CDR3: CASSPQGPYEQYF. The DNA for the CDR3 is TGTGCCAGCAGCCCACAGGGACCCTACGAGCAGTACTTC.

This clonotype showed up many times. This rearrangement joins TRBV5-5 to TRBJ1-1, with a tentative D call TRBD1 (5 bases). Between the trimmed V and J ends, which lost 5 bases and 8 bases, there was a span of 13 bases. Germline CDR1 SGHKS, CDR2 YYEKEE (reference sequence). The CDR3 consists of 12 residues. CDR3 residues: CASRGPGREAFF. CDR3 coding DNA: TGTGCCAGCAGGGGCCCGGGACGGGAAGCTTTCTTT. Variable domain in full (rest from reference TRBV5-5 and TRBJ1-1): DAGVTQSPTHLIKTRGQQVTLRCSPISGHKSVSWYQQVLGQGPQFIFQYYEKEERGRGNFPDRFSARQFPNYSSELNVNALLLGDSALYLCASRGPGREAFFGQGTRLTVV.

This clonotype was seen a few times. V gene TRBV2 combines with J gene TRBJ2-4; TRBD1 agrees at 8 bases. Germline trimming cut 3 bases from V and 8 bases from J; bases unmatched to any gene: 18. CDR3 length: 18 amino acids. From germline, CDR1 is SNHLY and CDR2 FYNNEI. In nucleotides, the CDR3 is TGTGCCAGCAGTGACCCCGGGACAGGTCCGTTTAGAGGGGACATTCAGTACTTC. Amino acid sequence: CASSDPGTGPFRGDIQYF.

Only a few counts were recorded for this clonotype. The chain recombines TRBV6-1 with TRBJ2-6; D gene unclear. This CDR3 spans 14 amino acids. Germline loops: CDR1 MNHNS, CDR2 SASEGT. V lost 2 bases, J lost 1 base, and 3 bases lay in between. The DNA of the CDR3 is TGTGCCAGCAGTGAACAGTCTGGGGCCAACGTCCTGACTTTC. This gives the protein CASSEQSGANVLTF.